The entry below gives a single T cell receptor beta chain sequence along with its context. Its specific antigen is unknown. The record has no base qualities; no much larger clone is one base away. These data come from a study of CD8+CD57+ T cells in acquired aplastic anemia (dated by TCRdb to 2016 to 2019). Study-wide context: Extracted DNA from sorted CD4+ and CD8+ cells averaged around 3.5 ug, ranging from roughly 0.17 to 30 ug. CD8+CD57+ expansion was defined as frequency above the mean frequency observed in healthy subjects. What the authors observed across the whole study: Patients and healthy controls showed no significant difference in CD8+ Simpson's diversity (P=0.060). Some 30 CD8+ CDR3 sequences were shared between patients and controls but appeared highly expressed in patients and within their immunodominant clones.

Genomic DNA served as template for TCR beta VDJ combination and CDR3 sequence profiling. An Illumina HiSeq 2000 was used for TCR repertoire sequencing. In the original analysis: Repertoire assessment relied on Simpson's diversity index, CDR3 size and DJ length profiles, and TRBV/TRBJ rearrangement plots. The most abundant DNA sequence in the deep sequencing data was defined as the immunodominant clone. CDR3 amino acid sequences were screened for sharing across subjects and compared with published repertoires and the VDJdb database. TCRdb ran its own pipeline on the public reads, namely fastp trimming at Q25 and MiXCR clone calling, and kept in-frame beta chains. Duplicate CDR3 protein sequences are folded into a single record with the most common DNA and genes. Clone size and V and J calls follow TCRdb, not the original study. The sample records more than 150,000 distinct CDR3 sequences, approximately 48% of which are singletons. The biggest ten clones account for roughly 1.8% of the sample.

Patients chosen for sequencing had shown expansion of CD8+CD57+ cells by flow cytometry. All patients had severe acquired aplastic anemia diagnosed by International Study of Aplastic Anemia and Agranulocytosis and Camitta criteria. At the time blood was sampled, none of the patients had received any therapy. In the study, sorted CD4+ and CD8+ blood T cells from patients with severe aplastic anemia and from healthy subjects underwent deep sequencing of TCR repertoires. Patients were enrolled in the USA under clinicaltrials.gov protocols 00001620, 01623167, 00001397, 00071045, 00081523 and 00961064. Ficoll-Paque density gradient centrifugation was used to isolate peripheral blood mononuclear cells. Before DNA was extracted, CD4+ and CD8+ T cells were sorted using either FACS or magnetic beads. V drops 0 bases and J drops 4 bases, leaving 14 bases in between. The CDR3 covers 16 residues, taking in both the cysteine and the phenylalanine. This entry keeps only the CDR3 DNA: 48 bases, framed from base 1. The germline V gene provides CDR1 MNHEY and CDR2 SVGEGT.

This clonotype originated in a human donor with aplastic anemia. The chain couples TRBV6-2 or TRBV6-3 to TRBJ2-3; D gene: possibly TRBD1, on 5 matching bases. Sequenced material: sorted CD4+, CD8+, or CD8+CD57+ T cells (not recorded which) from PBMCs. The sequenced DNA is TGTGCCAGCAGTTACTCGGTAGGGGTTGGCGCAGATACGCAGTATTTT. Translated, this gives CASSYSVGVGADTQYF.